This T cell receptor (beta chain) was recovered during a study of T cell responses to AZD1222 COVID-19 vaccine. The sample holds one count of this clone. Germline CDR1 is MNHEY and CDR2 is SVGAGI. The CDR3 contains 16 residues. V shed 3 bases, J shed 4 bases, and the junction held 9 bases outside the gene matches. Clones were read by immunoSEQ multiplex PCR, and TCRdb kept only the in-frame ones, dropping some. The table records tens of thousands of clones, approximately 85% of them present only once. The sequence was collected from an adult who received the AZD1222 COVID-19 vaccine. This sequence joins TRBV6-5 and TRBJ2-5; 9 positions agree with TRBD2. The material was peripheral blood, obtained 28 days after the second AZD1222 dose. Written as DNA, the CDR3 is TGTGCCAGCAGTTATGGGAGCGGGGGGCAAAGAGAGACCCAGTACTTC. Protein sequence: CASSYGSGGQRETQYF.